This T cell receptor beta chain originates from a study of blood T cells in healthy people across ages. Study information: In model experiments, template switching was able to capture about one barcoded beta molecule for every two T cells that were present.

The CDR3 has 13 amino acids. Germline V gene data show CDR1 as KGHSH and CDR2 as LQKENI. Deletions cut 0 bases from V and 5 bases from J, with 7 bases between. Regarding the study as a whole: With donor CMV status unknown, expanded clonotype changes were possibly confounded.

Notes on this clonotype: Its antigen is not known.

Next came a second PCR, run for roughly 6 to 11 cycles, which used a sample-barcoded 5' primer along with a J-beta primer mix. Using its own MiXCR run on the 5' RACE reads, TCRdb lists one record per CDR3 protein. The sample has roughly 800,000 distinct CDR3 sequences; about 55% are singletons. The sequence came from a man aged 80 or over in good health. V and J are TRBV18 and TRBJ2-5, with D perhaps matching TRBD1 (6 bases). The material sequenced was blood. The CDR3 nucleotides read TGTGCCAGCTCACCACCCCAGGGGGAGACCCAGTACTTC. Its translation: CASSPPQGETQYF.